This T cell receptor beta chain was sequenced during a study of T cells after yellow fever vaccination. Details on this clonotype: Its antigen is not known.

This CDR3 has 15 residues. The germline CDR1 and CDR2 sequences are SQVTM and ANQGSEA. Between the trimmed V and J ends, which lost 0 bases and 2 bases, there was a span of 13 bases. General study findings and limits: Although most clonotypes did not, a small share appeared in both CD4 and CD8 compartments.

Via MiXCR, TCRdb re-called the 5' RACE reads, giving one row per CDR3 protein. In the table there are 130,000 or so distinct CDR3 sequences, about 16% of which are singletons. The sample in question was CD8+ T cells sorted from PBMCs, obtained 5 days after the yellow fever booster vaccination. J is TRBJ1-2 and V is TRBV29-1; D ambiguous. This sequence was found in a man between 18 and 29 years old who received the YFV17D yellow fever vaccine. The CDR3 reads CSVEEGTAENYGYTF. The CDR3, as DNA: TGCAGCGTTGAAGAAGGTACGGCGGAGAACTATGGCTACACCTTC.